One and the same sample provided the 30 T cell receptor beta chains below, sequenced in a study of beta chain features in type 1 diabetes. What was sequenced were expressed TCRB transcripts, since all of the isolated RNA had been reverse transcribed. TCRdb keeps only in-frame clones here, not all; method: immunoSEQ multiplex PCR. The table shows about 900,000 clones, with around a sixth occurring only once. Sequencing used naive CD4+ T cells from blood. Every receptor here comes from a woman aged 18-29 years in good health.

V is TRBV2 and J is TRBJ2-7, with unresolved D. The CDR3 sequence is 12 residues long. Germline-derived CDR1 and CDR2 are SNHLY and FYNNEI. V lost 8 bases to trimming and J lost 0 bases, with 8 bases between them. The CDR3 reads CASGLNSYEQYF. CDR3 nucleotides: TGTGCCAGCGGTTTAAACTCCTACGAGCAGTACTTC.

This clone occurred a few times. V usage is TRBV4-3 and J usage is TRBJ2-3; no clear D. This CDR3 has 13 amino acids. V was cut by 2 bases and J by 6 bases, with 9 bases left in between. Germline values: CDR1 LGHNA, CDR2 YSLEER. The CDR3 is CASSQRPTDTQYF. The CDR3, as DNA: TGCGCCAGCAGCCAACGTCCGACGGATACGCAGTATTTT.

The CDR3 DNA follows: TGTGCCAGCAGCTTCCGGTTCGGGACCCCTATAGATACGCAGTATTTT. Translation gives CASSFRFGTPIDTQYF. The V call is TRBV7-8, the J call TRBJ2-3; either TRBD1 or TRBD2 may supply D (5 bases each). CDR3 length equals 16 residues. CDR1 SGHVS and CDR2 FQNEAQ come from the germline V gene. Trimming removed 3 bases at V and 5 bases at J, with 18 bases between.

Only a few counts were recorded for this clone. At one boundary the junction diverges from the germline segment, which might be a read error. The genes are TRBV28 and TRBJ2-1; D remains ambiguous. Germline assignment: CDR1 MDHEN and CDR2 SYDVKM. The CDR3 extends over 11 amino acids. The CDR3 loop reads CASSLVGRLIF. DNA for the CDR3: TGTGCCAGCAGTTTGGTAGGCAGGTTGATCTTC. Full variable domain (rest looked up from reference TRBV28 and TRBJ2-1): DVKVTQSSRYLVKRTGEKVFLECVQDMDHENMFWYRQDPGLGLRLIYFSYDVKMKEKGDIPEGYSVSREKKERFSLILESASTNQTSMYLCASSLVGRLIFGPGTRLTVL.

This clone was detected only a few times. The chain links TRBV28 to TRBJ1-2, with D maybe TRBD1 (6 bases). The germline V gene has CDR1 MDHEN and CDR2 SYDVKM. V was cut by 5 bases and J by 4 bases, with 14 bases left in between. The CDR3 has 14 residues. The CDR3 DNA sequence: TGTGCCAGCAGTCCCGGACAGTCTACCTATGGCTACACCTTC. It yields the protein CASSPGQSTYGYTF.

The J gene is TRBJ2-3, the V gene TRBV25-1; D is uncertain. V lost 1 base and J 2 bases, leaving 10 bases between the germline ends. Germline V CDR1 and CDR2: MGHDK, SYGVNS. The CDR3 is made up of 15 amino acids. The CDR3 loop is CASSELSRDTDTQYF. As DNA, the CDR3 is TGTGCCAGCAGTGAATTGTCTAGGGACACAGATACGCAGTATTTT.

The chain employs TRBV29-1 and TRBJ1-2, with D tentatively TRBD1 (5 bases). Trimming left V 7 bases short and J 5 bases short, with 14 bases between. The CDR3 is made up of 12 amino acids. Germline CDR1 reads SQVTM; CDR2 reads ANQGSEA. The CDR3 loop is CSAWDGTYGYTF. CDR3 bases: TGCAGCGCCTGGGACGGGACTTATGGCTACACCTTC. The full variable domain, its missing parts supplied by reference TRBV29-1 and TRBJ1-2, is SAVISQKPSRDICQRGTSLTIQCQVDSQVTMMFWYRQQPGQSLTLIATANQGSEATYESGFVIDKFPISRPNLTFSTLTVSNMSPEDSSIYLCSAWDGTYGYTFGSGTRLTVV.

V and J are TRBV29-1 and TRBJ2-7; D remains ambiguous. V was clipped by 6 bases and J by 6 bases, with 12 bases between them. The CDR3 is 11 residues long. Germline values: CDR1 SQVTM, CDR2 ANQGSEA. CDR3 loop: CSVAWASEQYF. The CDR3 coding sequence is TGCAGCGTCGCATGGGCCAGCGAGCAGTACTTC.

The chain carries TRBV18 and TRBJ2-7; TRBD1 matches at 8 bases. The CDR3 is 13 amino acids. V shed 1 base and J 5 bases; nucleotides not matched to a gene: 1. The germline V gene encodes CDR1 KGHSH and CDR2 LQKENI. The CDR3 DNA is TGTGCCAGCTCACCACAGGACAGGGACGAGCAGTACTTC. Protein sequence: CASSPQDRDEQYF. Based on the CDR3 plus reference TRBV18 and TRBJ2-7, the full variable domain is NAGVMQNPRHLVRRRGQEARLRCSPMKGHSHVYWYRQLPEEGLKFMVYLQKENIIDESGMPKERFSAEFPKEGPSILRIQQVVRGDSAAYFCASSPQDRDEQYFGPGTRLTVT.

This clone was picked up a small number of times. The chain carries TRBV28 and TRBJ2-7; D call uncertain. V was clipped by 9 bases and J by 3 bases, with 6 bases between them. Germline V gives CDR1 MDHEN, CDR2 SYDVKM. CDR3 length: 10 amino acids. DNA of the CDR3: TGTGCCAGAGACTTCTACGAGCAGTACTTC. It yields the protein CARDFYEQYF. Full variable domain (outside the CDR3, taken from reference TRBV28 and TRBJ2-7): DVKVTQSSRYLVKRTGEKVFLECVQDMDHENMFWYRQDPGLGLRLIYFSYDVKMKEKGDIPEGYSVSREKKERFSLILESASTNQTSMYLCARDFYEQYFGPGTRLTVT.

Turning to this clone: The junction and the germline gene differ at one end; a read error may be behind it. The chain recombines TRBV5-4 with TRBJ1-2; no definite D call. Germline V gives CDR1 SGHNT, CDR2 YYREEE (reference sequence). This CDR3 has 13 amino acids. CDR3 loop: CASSPGGNYGYTF. DNA for the CDR3: TGCGCCAGCAGCCCGGGAGGGAACTATGGCTACACCTTC. Filled out from reference TRBV5-4 and TRBJ1-2, the complete variable domain reads ETGVTQSPTHLIKTRGQQVTLRCSSQSGHNTVSWYQQALGQGPQFIFQYYREEENGRGNFPPRFSGLQFPNYSSELNVNALELDDSALYLCASSPGGNYGYTFGSGTRLTVV.

CDR3 nucleotide sequence: TGTGCCAGTAGTCCACGGTTCGGGGGGCTATTACAAGAGACCCAGTACTTC. Amino acid sequence: CASSPRFGGLLQETQYF. The chain is built from TRBV19 and TRBJ2-5; a weak D match, TRBD2 (7 bases). Trimming pared 5 bases from V and 2 bases from J, leaving 21 bases between. Germline lookup yields CDR1 LNHDA and CDR2 SQIVND (reference sequence). There are 17 residues in the CDR3.

In this sample, this clone turned up a few times. The V call is TRBV7-2, the J call TRBJ2-4, with TRBD1 matching over 9 bases. Unmatched junction bases numbered 10, after V lost 5 bases and J lost 2 bases. This CDR3 is 17 amino acids long. Looked up from germline, CDR1 is SGHTA and CDR2 is FQGNSA. CDR3 bases: TGTGCCAGCAGCCTGTACAGGGGGCGCCCCTCCAAAAACATTCAGTACTTC. It translates to CASSLYRGRPSKNIQYF.

This clone was recorded a few times. CDR3 amino acids: CASSPSWETQYF. In DNA, the CDR3 is TGTGCCAGCAGCCCAAGTTGGGAGACCCAGTACTTC. The chain joins TRBV7-2 to TRBJ2-5; D gene ambiguous. CDR1 SGHTA and CDR2 FQGNSA come from the germline V gene. V was pared by 5 bases and J by 5 bases, with 9 bases between. The CDR3 has 12 residues.

This chain uses TRBV28 with TRBJ2-7; TRBD2 agrees at 10 bases. The V and J ends lost 6 bases and 0 bases, in that order; junction bases with no gene match: 5. Germline V lookup: CDR1 MDHEN, CDR2 SYDVKM. This CDR3 is 15 amino acids long. CDR3 bases: TGTGCCAGCAGACAAGCGGGAGGGGTCTCCTACGAGCAGTACTTC. Translating gives CASRQAGGVSYEQYF.

V gene TRBV28 combines with J gene TRBJ2-1, with D unclear. Germline V CDR1 and CDR2: MDHEN, SYDVKM. V gave up 8 bases and J gave up 0 bases, with 5 bases separating them. The CDR3 has 12 amino acids. The DNA for the CDR3 is TGTGCCAGCGGGGTCTCCTACAATGAGCAGTTCTTC. This gives the protein CASGVSYNEQFF. Full variable domain (rest looked up from reference TRBV28 and TRBJ2-1): DVKVTQSSRYLVKRTGEKVFLECVQDMDHENMFWYRQDPGLGLRLIYFSYDVKMKEKGDIPEGYSVSREKKERFSLILESASTNQTSMYLCASGVSYNEQFFGPGTRLTVL.

This clone was detected only a few times. The V and J genes are TRBV2 and TRBJ2-6; the D gene is possibly TRBD2 (5 bases). Germline V gene data show CDR1 as SNHLY and CDR2 as FYNNEI. CDR3 length equals 16 residues. V lost 5 bases and J lost 4, with 15 bases in between. The CDR3 reads CASSPRAGAGANVLTF. The CDR3 nucleotides read TGTGCCAGCAGTCCTCGCGCGGGCGCCGGGGCCAACGTCCTGACTTTC. The full variable domain, its missing parts supplied by reference TRBV2 and TRBJ2-6, is EPEVTQTPSHQVTQMGQEVILRCVPISNHLYFYWYRQILGQKVEFLVSFYNNEISEKSEIFDDQFSVERPDGSNFTLKIRSTKLEDSAMYFCASSPRAGAGANVLTFGAGSRLTVL.

This clone was counted only a few times. In DNA, the CDR3 is TGCAGCGTTGCGGTTACTAGCGGTTACAATGAGCAGTTCTTC. It yields the protein CSVAVTSGYNEQFF. This chain links TRBV29-1 with TRBJ2-1; TRBD2 agrees at 8 bases. The trim removed 4 bases at V and 4 bases at J, leaving 6 bases unmatched. The CDR3 has 14 amino acids. The germline CDR1 and CDR2 sequences are SQVTM and ANQGSEA.

There are a few counts of this clone. V is TRBV9 and J is TRBJ2-2, with unresolved D. V was trimmed by 0 bases and J by 5 bases, leaving 8 bases between them. The germline gives CDR1 SGDLS, CDR2 YYNGEE. CDR3 length equals 14 residues. In DNA form, the CDR3 reads TGTGCCAGCAGCGTAGTGGGGTGGACCGGGGAGCTGTTTTTT. This sequence encodes CASSVVGWTGELFF.

The V gene is TRBV29-1, the J gene TRBJ2-3, with D possibly being TRBD2 (5 bases). The germline V gene encodes CDR1 SQVTM and CDR2 ANQGSEA. The CDR3 spans 14 residues. Trimming removed 4 bases from V and 1 base from J, with 12 bases in between. CDR3 sequence (DNA): TGCAGCGTTGGTTCGGGATTGGGCACAGATACGCAGTATTTT. Translation: CSVGSGLGTDTQYF.

V usage is TRBV2 and J usage is TRBJ2-3, with 7 positions matching TRBD1. The CDR3 has 11 amino acids. Trimming removed 6 bases from V and 8 bases from J; junction bases left unmatched: 2. The germline CDR1 and CDR2 sequences are SNHLY and FYNNEI. CDR3 loop: CASSSGGTQYF. The CDR3 DNA reads TGTGCCAGCAGCTCAGGGGGTACGCAGTATTTT.

This clone has just a few counts. The J gene is TRBJ2-1, the V gene TRBV7-8, with 7 bases aligning to TRBD2. The CDR3 has 15 amino acids. The V gene end was trimmed by 3 bases and the J gene end by 7 bases; junction bases not matched to a gene: 9. Germline values: CDR1 SGHVS, CDR2 FQNEAQ. CDR3 coding DNA: TGTGCCAGCAGCTTGGCCAGCGGGACTAAGAATGAGCAGTTCTTC. Translated: CASSLASGTKNEQFF.

The V and J genes are TRBV9 and TRBJ1-2; 8 bases align to TRBD1. The CDR3 is 16 residues long. From germline, CDR1 is SGDLS and CDR2 YYNGEE. J lost 4 bases, V lost 7 bases, and 15 bases had no gene match. The CDR3 loop reads CASFGQGAYSGYGYTF. The CDR3, as DNA: TGTGCCAGCTTTGGGCAGGGGGCCTACTCTGGCTATGGCTACACCTTC.

In its sample, this clone was seen a few times. CDR3 loop: CSGRSGTSGSYEQYF. The CDR3, as DNA: TGCAGCGGAAGAAGTGGGACTAGCGGATCCTACGAGCAGTACTTC. The chain is built from TRBV29-1 and TRBJ2-7; 11 bases align to TRBD2. The CDR3 loop spans 15 amino acids. Germline assignment: CDR1 SQVTM and CDR2 ANQGSEA. The ends lost 7 bases at V and 1 base at J; junction bases unmatched: 9.

The rearrangement uses TRBV7-8 and TRBJ2-7, with D perhaps TRBD2 (5 bases). V was pared by 5 bases and J by 3 bases, with 17 bases between. Germline values: CDR1 SGHVS, CDR2 FQNEAQ. The CDR3 has 15 residues. DNA of the CDR3: TGTGCCAGCAGCGCGGCGGGCGGGCATCTCTACGAGCAGTACTTC. Amino acids: CASSAAGGHLYEQYF.

This clone was found a few times. The chain uses TRBV12-5 and TRBJ2-3; perhaps TRBD2 as D (6 bases). The CDR3 spans 13 residues. Germline CDR1 LGHNT, CDR2 FRNRAP. Trimming shortened V by 5 bases and J by 4 bases, and 10 bases separated the two germline ends. The CDR3 nucleotides read TGTGCTAGTGGTGGAGGGACGTCAGATACGCAGTATTTT. Translated: CASGGGTSDTQYF.

J is TRBJ2-7 and V is TRBV7-2; tentatively, D is TRBD1 (6 bases). The germline V gene has CDR1 SGHTA and CDR2 FQGNSA. Trimming removed 1 base from V and 3 bases from J, with 13 bases in between. The CDR3 sequence is 15 residues long. The CDR3 nucleotides are TGTGCCAGCAGCTTAGATGGCAGGGGTTACTACGAGCAGTACTTC. Amino acids: CASSLDGRGYYEQYF.

With respect to this clone: At one end the junction does not follow the germline gene, possibly because of a read error. The chain uses TRBV4-3 and TRBJ2-5; D uncertain. In germline, CDR1 is LGHNA, CDR2 YSLEER. CDR3 length: 12 residues. The CDR3 sequence is CAGSQDWSRPYF. The CDR3 DNA reads as TGCGCCGGCAGCCAAGATTGGTCGAGACCTTACTTC.

This clone was observed a handful of times. This rearrangement joins TRBV7-2 to TRBJ2-1, with D possibly being TRBD1 or TRBD2 (7 bases each). V was clipped by 5 bases and J by 9 bases, with 14 bases between them. The V gene's germline CDR1 is SGHTA and CDR2 FQGNSA. The CDR3 length is 13 residues. The CDR3 spells CASSRDREGEQFF. Written as DNA, the CDR3 is TGTGCCAGCAGCCGAGACAGGGAGGGTGAGCAGTTCTTC.

The J gene is TRBJ2-2, the V gene TRBV19; D may be TRBD2 (5 bases). Germline V CDR1 and CDR2: LNHDA, SQIVND (reference sequence). The germline V and J ends were trimmed by 7 bases and 3 bases, with 18 bases remaining between them. The CDR3 has 16 amino acids. The CDR3 nucleotides read TGTGCCAGTACCCAATATACGGGGATTTACACCGGGGAGCTGTTTTTT. This encodes CASTQYTGIYTGELFF.